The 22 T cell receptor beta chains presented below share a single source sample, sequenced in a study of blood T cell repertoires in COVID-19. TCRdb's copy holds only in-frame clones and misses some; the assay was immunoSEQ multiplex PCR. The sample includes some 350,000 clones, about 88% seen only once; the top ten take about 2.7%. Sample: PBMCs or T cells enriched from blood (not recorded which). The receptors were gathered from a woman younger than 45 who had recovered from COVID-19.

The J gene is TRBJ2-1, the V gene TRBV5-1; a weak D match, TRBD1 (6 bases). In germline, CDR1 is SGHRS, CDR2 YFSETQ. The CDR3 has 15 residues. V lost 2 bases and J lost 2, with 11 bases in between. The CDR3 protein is CASSLGGGPYNEQFF. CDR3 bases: TGCGCCAGCAGCTTAGGTGGGGGCCCCTACAATGAGCAGTTCTTC.

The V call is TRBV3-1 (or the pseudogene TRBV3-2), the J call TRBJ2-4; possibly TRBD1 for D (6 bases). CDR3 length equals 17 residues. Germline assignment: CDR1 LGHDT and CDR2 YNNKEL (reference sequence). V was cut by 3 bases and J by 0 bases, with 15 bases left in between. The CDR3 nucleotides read TGTGCCAGCAGCCATAGGCCAACAGGGCTAGCCAAAAACATTCAGTACTTC. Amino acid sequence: CASSHRPTGLAKNIQYF.

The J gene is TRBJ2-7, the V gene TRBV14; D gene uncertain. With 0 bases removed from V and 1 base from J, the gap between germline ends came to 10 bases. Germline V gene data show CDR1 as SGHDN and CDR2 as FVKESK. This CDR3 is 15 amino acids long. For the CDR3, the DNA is TGTGCCAGCAGCCAAGATCTTGTAGTTTCCTACGAGCAGTACTTC. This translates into CASSQDLVVSYEQYF. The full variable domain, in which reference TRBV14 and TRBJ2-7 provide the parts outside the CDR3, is EAGVTQFPSHSVIEKGQTVTLRCDPISGHDNLYWYRRVMGKEIKFLLHFVKESKQDESGMPNNRFLAERTGGTYSTLKVQPAELEDSGVYFCASSQDLVVSYEQYFGPGTRLTVT.

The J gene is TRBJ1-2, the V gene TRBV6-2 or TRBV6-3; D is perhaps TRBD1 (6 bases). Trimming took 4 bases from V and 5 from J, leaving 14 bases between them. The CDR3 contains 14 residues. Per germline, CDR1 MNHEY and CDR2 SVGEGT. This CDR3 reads CASSLKGTSYGYTF. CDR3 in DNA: TGTGCCAGCAGTTTAAAGGGGACAAGTTATGGCTACACCTTC.

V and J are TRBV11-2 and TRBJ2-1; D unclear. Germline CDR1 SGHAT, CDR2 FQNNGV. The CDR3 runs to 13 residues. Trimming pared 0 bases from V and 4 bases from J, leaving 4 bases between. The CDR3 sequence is CASSLESYNEQFF. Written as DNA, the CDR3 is TGTGCCAGCAGCTTAGAGTCTTACAATGAGCAGTTCTTC.

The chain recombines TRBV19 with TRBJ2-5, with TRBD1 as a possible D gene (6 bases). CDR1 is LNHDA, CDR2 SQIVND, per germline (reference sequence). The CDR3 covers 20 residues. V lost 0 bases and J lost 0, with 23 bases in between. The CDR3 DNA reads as TGTGCCAGTAGTATAGAGACTGGCAGGGGATATCTAGCAAACCAAGAGACCCAGTACTTC. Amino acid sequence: CASSIETGRGYLANQETQYF.

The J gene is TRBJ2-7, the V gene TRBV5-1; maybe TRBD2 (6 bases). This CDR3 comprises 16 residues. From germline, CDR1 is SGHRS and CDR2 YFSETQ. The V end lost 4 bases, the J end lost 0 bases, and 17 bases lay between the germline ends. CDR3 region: CASSLGTGGVSYEQYF. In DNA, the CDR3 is TGCGCCAGCAGCCTAGGGACTGGCGGGGTCTCCTACGAGCAGTACTTC.

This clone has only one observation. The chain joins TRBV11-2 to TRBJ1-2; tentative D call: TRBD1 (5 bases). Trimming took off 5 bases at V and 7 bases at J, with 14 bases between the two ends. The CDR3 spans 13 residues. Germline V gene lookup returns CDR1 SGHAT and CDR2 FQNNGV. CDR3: CASSPGDWVGYTF. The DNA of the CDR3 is TGTGCCAGCAGCCCGGGGGATTGGGTTGGCTACACCTTC.

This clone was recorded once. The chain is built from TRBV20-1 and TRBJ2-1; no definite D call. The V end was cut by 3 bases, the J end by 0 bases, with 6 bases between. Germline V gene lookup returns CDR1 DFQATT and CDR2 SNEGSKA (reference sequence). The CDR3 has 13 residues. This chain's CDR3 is CSASGGSYNEQFF. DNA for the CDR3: TGCAGTGCTAGTGGCGGCTCCTACAATGAGCAGTTCTTC.

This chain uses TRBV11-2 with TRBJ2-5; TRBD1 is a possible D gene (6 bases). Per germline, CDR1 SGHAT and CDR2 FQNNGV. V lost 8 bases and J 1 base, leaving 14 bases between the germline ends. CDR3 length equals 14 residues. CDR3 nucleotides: TGTGCCAGCGGGATCCAGGGGCCCCAAGAGACCCAGTACTTC. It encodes CASGIQGPQETQYF.

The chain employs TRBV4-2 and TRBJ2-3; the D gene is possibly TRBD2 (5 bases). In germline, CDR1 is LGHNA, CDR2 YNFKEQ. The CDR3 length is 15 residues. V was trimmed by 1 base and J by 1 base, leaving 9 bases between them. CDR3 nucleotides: TGTGCCAGCAGCCAAGTTTCACTAGGCACAGATACGCAGTATTTT. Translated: CASSQVSLGTDTQYF.

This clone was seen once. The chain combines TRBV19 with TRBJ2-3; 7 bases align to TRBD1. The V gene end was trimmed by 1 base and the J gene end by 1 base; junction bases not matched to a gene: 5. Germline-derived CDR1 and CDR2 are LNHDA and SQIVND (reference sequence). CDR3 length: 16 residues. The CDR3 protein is CASSIGVGQGTDTQYF. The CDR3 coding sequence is TGTGCCAGTAGTATAGGAGTCGGACAGGGCACAGATACGCAGTATTTT.

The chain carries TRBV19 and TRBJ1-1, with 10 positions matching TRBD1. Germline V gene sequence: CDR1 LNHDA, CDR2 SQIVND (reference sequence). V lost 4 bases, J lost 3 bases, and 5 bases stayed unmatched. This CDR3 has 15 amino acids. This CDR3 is CASSTTGGEDTEAFF. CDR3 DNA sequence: TGTGCCAGTAGTACGACAGGGGGCGAGGACACTGAAGCTTTCTTT.

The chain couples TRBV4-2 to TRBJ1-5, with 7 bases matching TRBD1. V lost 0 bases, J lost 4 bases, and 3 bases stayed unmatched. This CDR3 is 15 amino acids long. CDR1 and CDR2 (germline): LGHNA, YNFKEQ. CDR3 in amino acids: CASSQEGQSNQPQHF. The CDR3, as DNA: TGTGCCAGCAGCCAAGAGGGACAGTCAAATCAGCCCCAGCATTTT.

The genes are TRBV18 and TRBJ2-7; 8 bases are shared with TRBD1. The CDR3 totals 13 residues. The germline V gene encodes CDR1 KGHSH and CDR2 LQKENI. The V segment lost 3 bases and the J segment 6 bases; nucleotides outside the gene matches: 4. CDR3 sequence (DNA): TGTGCCAGCTCACCTTCAGGGGGCAGCGAGCAGTACTTC. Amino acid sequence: CASSPSGGSEQYF.

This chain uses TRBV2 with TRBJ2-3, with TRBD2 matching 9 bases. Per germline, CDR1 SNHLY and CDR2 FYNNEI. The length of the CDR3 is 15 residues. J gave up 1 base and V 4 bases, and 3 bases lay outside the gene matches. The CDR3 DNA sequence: TGTGCCAGCAGTGGTAAGCGGGGGGGCACAGATACGCAGTATTTT. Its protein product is CASSGKRGGTDTQYF.

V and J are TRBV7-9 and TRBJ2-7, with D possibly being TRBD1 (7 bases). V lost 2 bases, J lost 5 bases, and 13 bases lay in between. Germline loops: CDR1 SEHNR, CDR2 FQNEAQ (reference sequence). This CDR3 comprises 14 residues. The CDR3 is CASSLTGAGNEQYF. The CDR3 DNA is TGTGCCAGCAGCTTAACAGGGGCGGGAAACGAGCAGTACTTC.

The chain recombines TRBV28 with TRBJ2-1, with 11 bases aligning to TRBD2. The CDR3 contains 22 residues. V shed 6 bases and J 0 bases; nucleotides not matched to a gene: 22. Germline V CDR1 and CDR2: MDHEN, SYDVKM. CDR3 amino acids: CASRIGRGLGLAEQPSYNEQFF. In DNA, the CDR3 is TGTGCCAGCAGAATAGGCAGGGGGCTGGGACTAGCGGAACAACCCTCCTACAATGAGCAGTTCTTC.

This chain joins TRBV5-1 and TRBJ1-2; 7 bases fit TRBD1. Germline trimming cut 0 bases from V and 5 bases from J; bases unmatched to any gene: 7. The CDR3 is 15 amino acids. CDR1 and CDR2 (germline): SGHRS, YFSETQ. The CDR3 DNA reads TGCGCCAGCAGCTTGGAAGGGGGCGGAGGGTATGGCTACACCTTC. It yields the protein CASSLEGGGGYGYTF.

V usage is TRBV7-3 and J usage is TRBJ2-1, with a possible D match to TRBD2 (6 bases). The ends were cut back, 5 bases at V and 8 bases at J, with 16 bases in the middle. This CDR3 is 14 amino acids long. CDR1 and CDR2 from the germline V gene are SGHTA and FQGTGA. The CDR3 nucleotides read TGTGCCAGCAGCGGGACTCCGGGGAACCATGAGCAGTTCTTC. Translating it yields CASSGTPGNHEQFF.

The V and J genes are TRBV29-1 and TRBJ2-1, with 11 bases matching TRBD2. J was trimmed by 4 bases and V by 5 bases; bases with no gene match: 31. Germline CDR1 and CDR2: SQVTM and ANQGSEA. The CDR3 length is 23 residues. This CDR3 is CSVPRQGLTFGLAGTSGYNEQFF. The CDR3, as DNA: TGCAGCGTTCCAAGACAGGGACTAACCTTTGGACTAGCGGGCACGTCCGGGTACAATGAGCAGTTCTTC.

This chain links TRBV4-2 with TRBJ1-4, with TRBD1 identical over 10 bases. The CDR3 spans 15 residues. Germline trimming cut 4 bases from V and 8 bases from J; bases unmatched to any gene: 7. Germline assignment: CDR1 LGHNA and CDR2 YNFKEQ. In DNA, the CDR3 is TGTGCCAGCAGCCCTAGGACAGGGGGAGGGGAAAAACTGTTTTTT. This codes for CASSPRTGGGEKLFF.